This TCR beta chain was sequenced for a study of PD-1 blockade in classical Hodgkin lymphoma. Points from the study as a whole: Newly diagnosed and completely responding patients shared comparable baseline diversity.

There was relapse after autologous stem cell transplantation in every patient, and there was variation in brentuximab vedotin exposure. Patients reached a best response of complete response, partial response or progressive disease. Sequencing used immunoSEQ multiplex PCR; TCRdb keeps in-frame clones, though not all of them. The sample consists of about 90,000 clones, over 90% of them appearing once. A remark on this clone: Antigen: not known.

The CDR3 consists of 15 residues. The germline CDR1 and CDR2 sequences are SGHRS and YFSETQ. V lost 1 base, J lost 3 bases, and 11 bases lay in between. V gene TRBV5-1 combines with J gene TRBJ1-3; D is undetermined. The sample in question was peripheral blood mononuclear cells (PBMCs), obtained before the second cycle of nivolumab. This receptor was identified in a human donor with classical Hodgkin lymphoma. CDR3 residues: CASSLSGDFGNTIYF. For the CDR3, the DNA is TGCGCCAGCAGCTTGAGTGGGGATTTTGGAAACACCATATATTTT. Complete variable domain (other parts from reference TRBV5-1 and TRBJ1-3): KAGVTQTPRYLIKTRGQQVTLSCSPISGHRSVSWYQQTPGQGLQFLFEYFSETQRNKGNFPGRFSGRQFSNSRSEMNVSTLELGDSALYLCASSLSGDFGNTIYFGEGSWLTVV.